Presented here are 26 T cell receptor beta chains from one specimen sequenced in a study of blood T cell repertoires in COVID-19. Libraries were prepared by immunoSEQ multiplex PCR; TCRdb keeps only in-frame clonotypes and omits some of them. The sample yields about 150,000 clones, roughly four fifths seen once. Input material: peripheral blood. The receptors here all came from a human donor with acute or convalescent COVID-19. The donor label of this sample is uncertain.

The chain employs TRBV19 and TRBJ2-7; 9 bases fit TRBD1. The CDR3 covers 14 residues. The J segment lost 5 bases and the V segment lost 4 bases, leaving 6 bases of the junction unmatched. Germline assignment: CDR1 LNHDA and CDR2 SQIVND (reference sequence). The CDR3 spells CASSTQTGGNEQYF. CDR3 DNA sequence: TGTGCCAGTAGTACGCAGACAGGGGGGAACGAGCAGTACTTC. Complete variable domain (other parts from reference TRBV19 and TRBJ2-7): DGGITQSPKYLFRKEGQNVTLSCEQNLNHDAMYWYRQDPGQGLRLIYYSQIVNDFQKGDIAEGYSVSREKKESFPLTVTSAQKNPTAFYLCASSTQTGGNEQYFGPGTRLTVT.

This clone appeared a single time. The chain carries TRBV5-1 and TRBJ2-1; D may be TRBD1 (5 bases). Trimming stripped 6 bases from V and 7 bases from J, with 20 bases between. From germline, CDR1 is SGHRS and CDR2 YFSETQ. This CDR3 comprises 15 residues. In DNA form, the CDR3 reads TGCGCCAGCATGGCGTCTCAGGGAAACGGGAATGAGCAGTTCTTC. This gives the protein CASMASQGNGNEQFF.

V and J are TRBV24-1 and TRBJ1-1, with 8 bases identical to TRBD1. The germline CDR1 and CDR2 sequences are KGHDR and SFDVKD. The length of the CDR3 is 17 residues. V was clipped by 2 bases and J by 0 bases; unmatched bases: 7. CDR3 loop: CATSDSGQGPMNTEAFF. Here the CDR3 DNA reads TGTGCCACCAGTGATTCAGGACAGGGCCCTATGAACACTGAAGCTTTCTTT.

Here the CDR3 DNA reads TGTGCCAGCAGCTTGTGGGTAGCAGCATCTGGAAACACCATATATTTT. Residues: CASSLWVAASGNTIYF. The V call is TRBV5-6, the J call TRBJ1-3, with no clear D. This CDR3 is 16 amino acids long. The V gene's germline CDR1 is SGHDT and CDR2 YYEEEE. The V end was cut by 1 base, the J end by 1 base, with 12 bases between.

As regards this clone: Relative to the germline gene, one junction end is altered; a read error may explain this. The chain is built from TRBV9 and TRBJ1-5, with D tentatively TRBD1 (5 bases). Germline values: CDR1 SGDLS, CDR2 YYNGEE. The CDR3 sequence is 14 residues long. For the CDR3, the DNA is TGTGCCCGCAGCGGGGGGGGAGGCAATCAGCCCCAGCATTTT. Translation gives CARSGGGGNQPQHF.

The chain recombines TRBV5-4 with TRBJ2-3, with D uncertain. The germline CDR1 and CDR2 sequences are SGHNT and YYREEE (reference sequence). Trimming cost V 0 bases and J 1 base, with 9 bases left between them. The CDR3 consists of 15 residues. The CDR3 nucleotides are TGTGCCAGCAGCTTGGCCGGAGCCGGCACAGATACGCAGTATTTT. Translation: CASSLAGAGTDTQYF.

The rearrangement links TRBV10-3 to TRBJ1-1; weak D call: TRBD1 (5 bases). With 4 bases removed from V and 1 base from J, the gap between germline ends came to 13 bases. In germline, CDR1 is ENHRY, CDR2 SYGVKD. CDR3 length equals 15 residues. CDR3 in DNA: TGTGCCATCAGTGTGGGTCGAGGACAGAACACTGAAGCTTTCTTT. It specifies CAISVGRGQNTEAFF.

This chain uses TRBV14 with TRBJ2-1; 12 positions agree with TRBD2. Germline V lookup: CDR1 SGHDN, CDR2 FVKESK. The CDR3 extends over 16 amino acids. With 0 bases clipped from V and 10 bases from J, the junction kept 7 bases outside the gene matches. CDR3 loop: CASSQDRLAGDGEQFF. The DNA of the CDR3 is TGTGCCAGCAGCCAAGACCGACTAGCGGGGGACGGAGAGCAGTTCTTC.

There are a few counts of this clone. The chain's CDR3 is CASSRQANEQFF. The CDR3 DNA sequence: TGTGCCAGTAGTAGACAGGCGAATGAGCAGTTCTTC. The chain employs TRBV19 and TRBJ2-1; D may be TRBD1 (6 bases). The CDR3 runs to 12 residues. Trimming shortened V by 4 bases and J by 7 bases, and 8 bases separated the two germline ends. From germline, CDR1 is LNHDA and CDR2 SQIVND (reference sequence). Drawing the rest from reference TRBV19 and TRBJ2-1, the complete variable domain is DGGITQSPKYLFRKEGQNVTLSCEQNLNHDAMYWYRQDPGQGLRLIYYSQIVNDFQKGDIAEGYSVSREKKESFPLTVTSAQKNPTAFYLCASSRQANEQFFGPGTRLTVL.

The CDR3 spells CASSLIQGSHEQYF. CDR3 sequence (DNA): TGTGCCAGCAGCCTAATACAGGGGAGTCACGAGCAGTACTTC. The gene calls are TRBV3-1 (or the pseudogene TRBV3-2) and TRBJ2-7, with 7 bases matching TRBD1. V shed 4 bases, J shed 5 bases, and the junction held 8 bases outside the gene matches. This CDR3 has 14 amino acids. The germline CDR1 and CDR2 sequences are LGHDT and YNNKEL (reference sequence).

The sample holds one count of this clone. The V gene is TRBV2, the J gene TRBJ1-5; weak D call: TRBD1 (6 bases). The V gene lost 5 bases and the J gene lost 9 bases, with 17 bases spanning the gap. The germline V gene has CDR1 SNHLY and CDR2 FYNNEI. The CDR3 is 14 residues long. The CDR3 DNA reads as TGTGCCAGCAGTAAGCAGGGGAACCGGGGGCCCCAGCATTTT. It is translated as CASSKQGNRGPQHF.

This clone appeared a few times. This chain links TRBV19 with TRBJ1-1, with D tentatively TRBD1 (5 bases). This CDR3 region has 13 residues. V gave up 9 bases and J gave up 3 bases, with 14 bases separating them. CDR1 and CDR2 (germline): LNHDA, SQIVND (reference sequence). CDR3 nucleotide sequence: TGTGCCAGCGATGGCCGGGGGGACACTGAAGCTTTCTTT. Translated: CASDGRGDTEAFF. Full variable domain (rest looked up from reference TRBV19 and TRBJ1-1): DGGITQSPKYLFRKEGQNVTLSCEQNLNHDAMYWYRQDPGQGLRLIYYSQIVNDFQKGDIAEGYSVSREKKESFPLTVTSAQKNPTAFYLCASDGRGDTEAFFGQGTRLTVV.

This clone occurred a few times. This chain joins TRBV11-2 and TRBJ1-6; a possible D gene is TRBD1 (5 bases). V shed 3 bases and J shed 6 bases, with 9 bases lying between them. This CDR3 contains 14 residues. The V gene's germline CDR1 is SGHAT and CDR2 FQNNGV. The CDR3 reads CASSFGAFNSPLHF. Written as DNA, the CDR3 is TGTGCCAGCAGCTTTGGGGCTTTTAATTCACCCCTCCACTTT.

The genes are TRBV30 and TRBJ1-4; 11 bases are shared with TRBD1. The CDR3 runs to 15 residues. Germline CDR1 GTSNPN, CDR2 SVGIG (reference sequence). The V and J ends lost 2 bases and 7 bases, in that order; junction bases with no gene match: 6. Here the CDR3 DNA reads TGTGCCTGGAGTACAGGACAGGGGGCAGGTGAAAAACTGTTTTTT. This translates into CAWSTGQGAGEKLFF.

This chain uses TRBV7-2 with TRBJ2-5; no clear D. Trimming took off 3 bases at V and 2 bases at J, with 7 bases between the two ends. The germline V gene has CDR1 SGHTA and CDR2 FQGNSA. This CDR3 spans 13 amino acids. This CDR3 reads CASSFVQQETQYF. In DNA, the CDR3 is TGTGCCAGCAGCTTCGTCCAGCAAGAGACCCAGTACTTC.

The genes are TRBV7-2 and TRBJ1-1; D is unclear. The CDR3 is 12 residues long. CDR1 and CDR2 (germline): SGHTA, FQGNSA. CDR3 in amino acids: CLAWGEGTEAFF. The CDR3 coding sequence is TGTCTTGCGTGGGGAGAGGGCACTGAAGCTTTCTTT.

The J gene is TRBJ2-3, the V gene TRBV6-5, with D maybe TRBD1 (6 bases). CDR1 and CDR2 (germline): MNHEY, SVGAGI. Between the trimmed V and J ends, which lost 6 bases and 3 bases, there was a span of 13 bases. This CDR3 comprises 14 residues. The CDR3 nucleotides are TGTGCCAGCAGGATATCCGGACAGACAGATACGCAGTATTTT. It is translated as CASRISGQTDTQYF.

The genes are TRBV10-3 and TRBJ1-1, with 9 bases identical to TRBD1. This CDR3 is built from 16 residues. Germline V gives CDR1 ENHRY, CDR2 SYGVKD. Losses at the gene ends were 4 bases for V and 7 bases for J; bases not matched to a gene: 13. The CDR3 coding sequence is TGTGCCATCAGTGTGGGGGGGACAGGGCGGCAGGGTGAAGCTTTCTTT. Translation: CAISVGGTGRQGEAFF.

This chain uses TRBV7-7 with TRBJ2-1; a weak D match, TRBD2 (6 bases). The CDR3 contains 14 residues. Trimming left V 3 bases short and J 6 bases short, with 12 bases between. Germline values: CDR1 SSHAT, CDR2 FNYEAQ (reference sequence). The CDR3 coding sequence is TGTGCCAGCAGCTTGGGTCTAGCGTTCAATGAGCAGTTCTTC. This sequence encodes CASSLGLAFNEQFF.

V gene TRBV21-1 combines with J gene TRBJ2-2; the table's D call, TRBD1, was not checked against the DNA. TRBV21-1 constitutes a pseudogene. The CDR3 consists of 16 residues. This CDR3 reads CASSTRTGRATGELFF. CDR3 sequence (DNA): TGTGCCAGCAGCACCAGGACAGGGAGAGCCACCGGGGAGCTGTTTTTT.

J is TRBJ1-1 and V is TRBV19, with TRBD1 matching 7 bases. This CDR3 region has 13 residues. The V gene end was trimmed by 5 bases and the J gene end by 5 bases; junction bases not matched to a gene: 5. Germline V gene data show CDR1 as LNHDA and CDR2 as SQIVND (reference sequence). Here the CDR3 reads CASSSDRETEAFF. The CDR3 region has the DNA TGTGCCAGTAGTTCCGACAGGGAGACTGAAGCTTTCTTT.

The chain has TRBV4-2 and TRBJ1-2; 7 bases map to TRBD1. Germline loops: CDR1 LGHNA, CDR2 YNFKEQ. The length of the CDR3 is 16 residues. The junction had 12 bases not matched to a gene; V was cut back by 0 bases and J by 8 bases. The CDR3 DNA is TGTGCCAGCAGCCAAGATAGAGGGGGCCCAGGACGCGGCTACACCTTC. It translates to CASSQDRGGPGRGYTF.

CDR3 protein: CSVLRGSGNEKLFF. The CDR3 DNA is TGCAGCGTACTCAGGGGTAGCGGGAATGAAAAACTGTTTTTT. The rearrangement uses TRBV29-1 and TRBJ1-4, with D possibly matching TRBD1 (6 bases). The V and J ends lost 6 bases and 5 bases respectively, with 16 bases between them. This CDR3 is 14 amino acids long. Per germline, CDR1 SQVTM and CDR2 ANQGSEA.

This sequence joins TRBV27 and TRBJ1-1, with 7 bases lining up with TRBD1. Germline V lookup: CDR1 MNHEY, CDR2 SMNVEV (reference sequence). The CDR3 is 16 amino acids. Trimming at V came to 5 bases and at J to 0 bases, leaving 9 bases not matched to a gene. The DNA for the CDR3 is TGTGCCAGCAGTCTCGGACAGGAACCAATGAACACTGAAGCTTTCTTT. Residues: CASSLGQEPMNTEAFF.

The V and J genes are TRBV18 and TRBJ2-3, with D possibly matching TRBD1 (6 bases). This CDR3 is 17 amino acids long. V lost 3 bases, J lost 2 bases, and 18 bases lay in between. Germline V gene lookup returns CDR1 KGHSH and CDR2 LQKENI. The CDR3 nucleotides read TGTGCCAGCTCACCCCTCGCGACAGGTTCCTCCACAGATACGCAGTATTTT. It encodes CASSPLATGSSTDTQYF.

The chain carries TRBV7-2 and TRBJ1-1, with a tentative D call TRBD1 (5 bases). CDR1 and CDR2 (germline): SGHTA, FQGNSA. The CDR3 has 15 residues. V was shortened by 5 bases and J by 1 base, with 14 bases between the two germline ends. The CDR3 DNA sequence: TGTGCCAGCAGCCCGGACACCCTAAGGAACACTGAAGCTTTCTTT. Its translation is CASSPDTLRNTEAFF.